What follows describes a single TCR beta chain. Its recognized antigen is unknown. No much larger clonotype is one base removed from it; base qualities were not supplied. This entry is derived from a study of vaccination effects on CD4 cells after COVID-19 (dated by TCRdb to the early 2020s). In terms of the full investigation: Post-vaccine samples across the study were collected a median of 72 days after the second dose, with a range of 14 to 241. SARS-CoV-2 spike-specific CD4+ TCR repertoires were compared before and after mRNA vaccination in COVID-19 convalescent patients and in infection-naive vaccine recipients. Altogether, over 9 COVID-19 convalescent patients and several SARS-CoV-2-naive healthy vaccine recipients made up the full study. Cultures from other donors in the study were sequenced using the Oncomine TCR Beta short-read assay on an Illumina iSeq 100.

The method behind the library was the immunoSEQ multiplex PCR assay. TCR beta CDR3 sequencing was performed on DNA from the cultured, isolated CD4+ T cells. Regarding the original processing steps: Non-productive TCR sequences were removed, reads were trimmed to the CDR3 region, and CDR3s of at least 7 amino acids were retained. The MANAFEST web app was used to pick out antigen-specific clonotypes by comparing their expansion in peptide wells with that in reference cultures. To count as positive, a clone had to show expansion at FDR<0.05 compared with the reference and with all other wells, an odds ratio above 5, and a frequency above 0.1% in two replicate wells. Cross-reactive clonotypes were defined as significantly expanded in SARS-CoV-2 spike wells and in at least one common cold coronavirus spike condition. CDR3 similarity was assessed by Levenshtein distance using the stringdist R package, and unrooted trees were constructed with ape in R 3.6.1. Imported from immuneACCESS, the table was reduced by TCRdb to in-frame sequences with V and J called. These copies leave out some clones; in studies compared against another copy, an unresolved V gene accounts for under half, and the cause of the remainder is not known. That table is the source of V, J and clone size, and D and trimming were worked out from the DNA. The sample data list roughly 55,000 clones, and around 82% of these were observed just once. The ten largest account for 2% of the sample.

The germline V gene provides CDR1 MNHEY and CDR2 SVGAGI. The CDR3 spans 15 residues, from the cysteine through the phenylalanine. Only CDR3 DNA remains: 45 bases, in frame from the first base. The germline ends are 12 bases apart after V is trimmed by 0 bases and J by 4 bases. To identify antigen-specific CD4+ T cell clonotypes by their expansion, the ViraFEST assay first stimulated PBMC with viral peptide pools and then applied TCR sequencing. After 10 to 11 days of culture, CD4+ T cells were isolated with the EasySep CD4+ T cell isolation kit. Participants received two doses of either the BNT162b2 or the mRNA-1273 mRNA SARS-CoV-2 vaccine. Negative nucleocapsid antibody results before and after vaccination confirmed that the healthy vaccine recipients had no prior SARS-CoV-2 infection. Each well held 1.5 million to 2 million PBMC cultured in IMDM containing roughly 5% human AB serum, around 10 IU/ml IL-2 and gentamicin, along with roughly 10 ug/ml peptides. Half of the culture medium was replaced with fresh IL-2-containing medium on days 3 and 7. Unless noted otherwise, every peptide stimulation condition was grown in triplicate wells. Using Ficoll-Paque Plus gradient centrifugation, PBMC were separated from whole blood and then either used fresh or cryopreserved at -140C. The overlapping peptide pools covered the spike proteins of SARS-CoV-2 and of the common cold coronaviruses HCoV-NL63, HCoV-OC43 and HCoV-229E. The QIAamp micro DNA kit was used to extract genomic DNA from the cultured CD4+ T cells.

Beyond this particular receptor, the publication reports: The study was limited by a small number of convalescent patients and lacked early post-infection timepoints. Marked clonal contraction was observed in both infection-induced and vaccine-induced clones at late post-vaccination timepoints, consistent with waning T cell responses. Among healthy vaccine recipients, nearly all vaccine-induced clones were SARS-CoV-2 mono-reactive, and only 1 of 255 was cross-reactive with common cold coronaviruses.

This sample comprised CD4+ T cells from PBMCs cultured with HCoV-OC43 spike peptides, obtained after COVID-19 vaccination. The label giving this sample's cell subset or site can be read as: HCoV-OC43 spike overlapping peptide pool stimulation. This receptor was obtained from a human donor who received a COVID-19 vaccine. Recombination connected TRBV6-5 to TRBJ1-2; matching of 6 bases hints at TRBD1 as the D gene. The nucleotide sequence reads TGTGCCAGCAGTTACTCCGTCGGAGGGGGCTATGGCTACACCTTC. This sequence encodes CASSYSVGGGYGYTF.